This T cell receptor (beta chain) was retrieved from a study of cytomegalovirus exposure and HLA in healthy donors. A multiplex PCR was run with 60 Vbeta primers and 13 Jbeta primers. Only in-frame clones appear in the TCRdb table, and some are missing; sequencing was by immunoSEQ multiplex PCR. This table holds about 180,000 clones, around 77% found once. This TCR was sampled from a man aged 55 to 70 in good health and CMV-seronegative. Source material: PBMCs.

CDR3 in amino acids: CAWTLRGGRGGGDGYTF. Written as DNA, the CDR3 is TGTGCCTGGACCTTACGGGGGGGGCGGGGAGGAGGAGATGGCTACACCTTC. The rearrangement joins TRBV30 to TRBJ1-2, with TRBD1 as a possible D gene (6 bases). This CDR3 spans 17 amino acids. The germline CDR1 and CDR2 sequences are GTSNPN and SVGIG (reference sequence). Between the trimmed V and J ends, which lost 4 bases and 6 bases, there was a span of 27 bases.